Ten or more counts support the clone carrying this T cell receptor (beta chain). Its antigen remains unidentified. TCRbeta libraries were built with three rounds of nested PCR, modified from ARM-PCR. TCRdb reprocessed the multiplex PCR reads with MiXCR, giving one entry per CDR3 protein. In the table there are around 140,000 distinct CDR3 sequences, around 67% of which are singletons. No cell sorting was done before RNA was extracted from the tissue. CDR1 and CDR2 (germline): MNHNS, SASEGT. Trimming took 6 bases from V and 7 from J; bases not matched to a gene: 10. There are 14 residues in the CDR3. The source of the sample is a study of tumor and adjacent non-tumor tissue in lung cancer. Study-wide context: Some 4.2 million productive TCRbeta reads were obtained per sample on average.

Overall study results and limits: Normal lung showed higher cumulative top 100 clone frequency than tumor.

The clonotype was recovered from a man in his sixties with small cell lung cancer. This rearrangement joins TRBV6-1 to TRBJ1-1; 8 bases are a match to TRBD1. The sequenced sample consisted of lung tumor tissue. Written as DNA, the CDR3 is TGTGCCAGCAGGGGGCAGGGGGCGGGCTTTGAAGCTTTCTTT. It specifies CASRGQGAGFEAFF.